What follows is one TCR beta chain and its context. This entry belongs to a study of PD-L1 blockade in urothelial cancer. Study overall: Blood-derived samples held a median around 130,000 T cells.

Here immunoSEQ multiplex PCR was the method, and the copy in TCRdb shows in-frame clones only, minus some. Of more than 75,000 clones listed, 65% to 85% are singletons. CDR1 KGHSH and CDR2 LQKENI come from the germline V gene. J gave up 8 bases and V 3 bases, and 6 bases lay outside the gene matches. The CDR3 has 14 amino acids. Described time point: pretreatment peripheral blood. This chain connects TRBV18 to TRBJ1-2, with TRBD1 matching 10 bases. The sequencing used PBMCs, collected around atezolizumab (anti-PD-L1) treatment. This TCR came from a man aged 60-69 years with urothelial cancer. CDR3 bases: TGTGCCAGCTCACCCGCCGGGACAGGGGAAGGCTACACCTTC. Protein: CASSPAGTGEGYTF.